The 27 T cell receptor beta chains in this list originate from one sample, sequenced in a study of TIL therapy for anti-PD-1-resistant metastatic lung cancer. Sequencing used immunoSEQ v3. Sequencing was performed with immunoSEQ multiplex PCR; in TCRdb, only in-frame clones are kept and a portion is missing. Of fewer than 20,000 clones detected, roughly four fifths appear once; the ten largest clones hold about 2.3%. Time point reported: pre-treatment sample, taken before nivolumab and TIL therapy. The input for sequencing was blood, taken at baseline. Receptors were obtained from a person between 25 and 80 years old with non-small cell lung cancer.

The chain employs TRBV10-3 and TRBJ1-5; 10 positions match TRBD1. The CDR3 contains 14 residues. V lost 11 bases and J lost 0; bases outside the gene matches: 4. In germline, CDR1 is ENHRY, CDR2 SYGVKD. In DNA form, the CDR3 reads TGTGCCCTAGGGACAGGGGATAGCAATCAGCCCCAGCATTTT. It codes for CALGTGDSNQPQHF.

The chain combines TRBV6-5 with TRBJ2-3, with D hard to call. The V gene lost 0 bases and the J gene lost 2 bases, with 9 bases spanning the gap. The CDR3 runs to 15 residues. CDR1 MNHEY and CDR2 SVGAGI come from the germline V gene. CDR3 DNA sequence: TGTGCCAGCAGTTACTCAAGTATTAACACAGATACGCAGTATTTT. Encoded protein: CASSYSSINTDTQYF.

The rearrangement links TRBV19 to TRBJ1-4; D unresolved. This CDR3 region has 14 residues. Germline V CDR1 and CDR2: LNHDA, SQIVND (reference sequence). V lost 5 bases, J lost 2 bases, and 9 bases lay in between. The CDR3 region is CASSAQITNEKLFF. The DNA of the CDR3 is TGTGCCAGTAGTGCCCAAATCACTAATGAAAAACTGTTTTTT.

The CDR3, as DNA: TGTGCCAGTAGTATAGGCCCCTCCTACGAGCAGTACTTC. Protein: CASSIGPSYEQYF. The chain uses TRBV19 and TRBJ2-7; no definite D call. Germline CDR1 LNHDA, CDR2 SQIVND (reference sequence). Trimming left V 1 base short and J 0 bases short, with 4 bases between. The CDR3 has 13 residues.

The chain couples TRBV5-4 to TRBJ2-1; perhaps D is TRBD1 or TRBD2 (5 bases each). The CDR3 runs 12 residues. Germline values: CDR1 SGHNT, CDR2 YYREEE (reference sequence). Between the trimmed V and J ends, which lost 0 bases and 14 bases, there was a span of 12 bases. In nucleotides, the CDR3 is TGTGCCAGCAGCTTGGGTAGCCAGGGAGAGTTCTTC. Residues: CASSLGSQGEFF.

The chain links TRBV18 to TRBJ2-7, with TRBD1 as a possible D gene (6 bases). V was trimmed by 6 bases and J by 4 bases, leaving 10 bases between them. The CDR3 has 12 amino acids. The germline CDR1 and CDR2 sequences are KGHSH and LQKENI. CDR3 sequence reads: CASSQQGYEQYF. The CDR3 DNA is TGTGCCAGCTCGCAACAGGGATACGAGCAGTACTTC.

The V gene is TRBV5-8, the J gene TRBJ1-2; 9 nucleotides match TRBD1. J gave up 7 bases and V 0 bases, and 16 bases lay outside the gene matches. In germline, CDR1 is SGHTS, CDR2 YDEGEE. CDR3 length: 18 amino acids. In DNA form, the CDR3 reads TGTGCCAGCAGCTTGGACGTAGGACAGGGGTTAATCGTGGGTGGCTACACCTTC. This translates into CASSLDVGQGLIVGGYTF.

This clone was recorded only once. The J gene is TRBJ2-1, the V gene TRBV29-1, with unresolved D. CDR1 is SQVTM and CDR2 is ANQGSEA in the germline V gene. V was trimmed by 1 base and J by 7 bases, leaving 23 bases between them. This CDR3 is 17 amino acids long. CDR3: CSVEVNSYFIAGNEQFF. As DNA, the CDR3 is TGCAGCGTTGAAGTCAATTCGTACTTTATAGCTGGGAATGAGCAGTTCTTC.

The CDR3 nucleotides are TGTGCCAGCAGCCCAACAACCGGCGAGCAGTACTTC. Translation gives CASSPTTGEQYF. This chain connects TRBV7-2 to TRBJ2-7; D is unresolved. This CDR3 has 12 amino acids. Germline CDR1 reads SGHTA; CDR2 reads FQGNSA. V gave up 5 bases and J gave up 6 bases, with 11 bases separating them.

CDR3 bases: TGTGCCAGCAGCCCGCCGGGACTAGCTACAGATACGCAGTATTTT. It codes for CASSPPGLATDTQYF. The chain recombines TRBV28 with TRBJ2-3; 9 nucleotides agree with TRBD2. The CDR3 has 15 amino acids. Germline trimming cut 6 bases from V and 3 bases from J; bases unmatched to any gene: 7. CDR1 MDHEN and CDR2 SYDVKM come from the germline V gene.

The chain employs TRBV2 and TRBJ2-1; D is perhaps TRBD2 (6 bases). This CDR3 region has 13 residues. V lost 6 bases and J lost 6, with 12 bases in between. Germline V gives CDR1 SNHLY, CDR2 FYNNEI. The CDR3 is CASRGGRRNEQFF. CDR3 coding DNA: TGTGCCAGCAGGGGGGGACGTCGCAATGAGCAGTTCTTC.

The chain has TRBV25-1 and TRBJ1-1, with D maybe TRBD1 (5 bases). Trimming removed 1 base from V and 11 bases from J, with 17 bases in between. From germline, CDR1 is MGHDK and CDR2 SYGVNS. This CDR3 contains 14 residues. The CDR3 coding sequence is TGTGCCAGCAGTGAATCTGGGGGAGGGTATCGGGCTTTCTTT. It translates to CASSESGGGYRAFF.

The V gene is TRBV6-4, the J gene TRBJ2-2, with 12 bases that match TRBD2. The CDR3 covers 16 residues. Germline V gives CDR1 MRHNA, CDR2 SNTAGT. Trimming took 7 bases from V and 2 from J; bases not matched to a gene: 5. CDR3 bases: TGTGCCAGCATGCGGACTAGCGGGACAAACACCGGGGAGCTGTTTTTT. Amino acids: CASMRTSGTNTGELFF.

The chain joins TRBV19 to TRBJ1-2, with 9 bases that match TRBD1. The CDR3 is 15 residues long. Per the germline V gene, CDR1 is LNHDA and CDR2 is SQIVND (reference sequence). V was pared by 9 bases and J by 0 bases, with 8 bases of the junction left unmatched. CDR3 loop: CASKPGQGANYGYTF. In DNA form, the CDR3 reads TGTGCCAGCAAACCGGGACAGGGAGCTAACTATGGCTACACCTTC. Variable domain in full (rest from reference TRBV19 and TRBJ1-2): DGGITQSPKYLFRKEGQNVTLSCEQNLNHDAMYWYRQDPGQGLRLIYYSQIVNDFQKGDIAEGYSVSREKKESFPLTVTSAQKNPTAFYLCASKPGQGANYGYTFGSGTRLTVV.

CDR3 DNA: TGCGCCAGCAGCTTAAGCGGGAGAACACCCTACGAGCAGTACTTC. It codes for CASSLSGRTPYEQYF. The chain employs TRBV5-1 and TRBJ2-7, with 8 nucleotides matching TRBD2. CDR1 is SGHRS, CDR2 YFSETQ, per germline. The CDR3 is 15 amino acids. V shed 2 bases and J 2 bases; nucleotides not matched to a gene: 6.

This sequence joins TRBV27 and TRBJ1-5; D is perhaps TRBD1 (5 bases). Looked up from germline, CDR1 is MNHEY and CDR2 is SMNVEV (reference sequence). V lost 5 bases, J lost 4 bases, and 15 bases lay in between. The CDR3 has 15 amino acids. In nucleotides, the CDR3 is TGTGCCAGCAGTCCCAATGGGGGGTTAAATCAGCCCCAGCATTTT. It is translated as CASSPNGGLNQPQHF.

CDR3 sequence reads: CASSYPPGQGYEQYF. The CDR3 nucleotides read TGTGCCAGCAGTTACCCGCCCGGGCAGGGATACGAGCAGTACTTC. The gene calls are TRBV6-6 and TRBJ2-7; tentatively, D is TRBD1 (5 bases). The CDR3 spans 15 residues. Per the germline V gene, CDR1 is MNHNY and CDR2 is SVGAGI (reference sequence). The V gene lost 2 bases and the J gene lost 4 bases, with 15 bases spanning the gap.

This clone was seen a handful of times. The gene calls are TRBV6-5 and TRBJ1-5; maybe TRBD1 (6 bases). Germline CDR1 reads MNHEY; CDR2 reads SVGAGI. V lost 5 bases, J lost 6 bases, and 8 bases lay in between. The CDR3 runs to 12 residues. The CDR3 region is CASSEQGQPQHF. CDR3 DNA: TGTGCCAGCAGTGAACAGGGTCAGCCCCAGCATTTT.

The chain recombines TRBV11-1 with TRBJ2-2; 7 bases align to TRBD2. CDR1 SGHAT and CDR2 FQDESV come from the germline V gene (reference sequence). The CDR3 contains 14 residues. Trimming cost V 2 bases and J 5 bases; bases outside gene matches: 2. CDR3 in DNA: TGTGCCAGCAGCTTATTGGGGGGGACCGGGGAGCTGTTTTTT. Its protein product is CASSLLGGTGELFF.

The CDR3 DNA follows: TGTGCCAGCAGCCCAAGGGGGGTTCCTAATGAAAAACTGTTTTTT. Its translation is CASSPRGVPNEKLFF. This chain uses TRBV13 with TRBJ1-4, with D perhaps matching TRBD1 (6 bases). CDR1 PRHDT and CDR2 FYEKMQ come from the germline V gene (reference sequence). The CDR3 loop spans 15 amino acids. Trimming took 5 bases from V and 3 from J, leaving 13 bases between them.

The chain joins TRBV19 to TRBJ2-1; no reliable D call. CDR3 size: 11 residues. V gave up 8 bases and J gave up 3 bases, with 5 bases separating them. Germline CDR1 reads LNHDA; CDR2 reads SQIVND (reference sequence). The CDR3: CASLSYNEQFF. DNA of the CDR3: TGTGCCAGTCTAAGCTACAATGAGCAGTTCTTC.

The CDR3 nucleotides are TGTGCCAGCAGTTACTCCGGGACAGCGTCCAATGAGCAGTTCTTC. Its translation: CASSYSGTASNEQFF. The chain has TRBV6-5 and TRBJ2-1, with 7 bases lining up with TRBD1. The CDR3 length is 15 residues. From germline, CDR1 is MNHEY and CDR2 SVGAGI. J gave up 6 bases and V 0 bases, and 5 bases lay outside the gene matches.

The rearrangement links TRBV5-1 to TRBJ1-6, with D hard to call. The CDR3 extends over 15 amino acids. The V end was cut by 0 bases, the J end by 5 bases, with 9 bases between. Germline V lookup: CDR1 SGHRS, CDR2 YFSETQ. The CDR3 bases are TGCGCCAGCAGCTTGGAAGGGTACGATAATTCACCCCTCCACTTT. Translating it yields CASSLEGYDNSPLHF.

This clone was detected once. This sequence joins TRBV28 and TRBJ2-3, with 7 bases aligning to TRBD2. The CDR3 totals 15 residues. Germline V lookup: CDR1 MDHEN, CDR2 SYDVKM. Trimming at V came to 3 bases and at J to 1 base, leaving 4 bases not matched to a gene. The CDR3 DNA follows: TGTGCCAGCAGTTTCGGTGGGAGGGGCACAGATACGCAGTATTTT. It yields the protein CASSFGGRGTDTQYF.

This chain links TRBV29-1 with TRBJ2-5; D gene unclear. Trimming took 4 bases from V and 1 from J, leaving 4 bases between them. The germline V gene has CDR1 SQVTM and CDR2 ANQGSEA. The CDR3 contains 11 residues. The CDR3 is CSVGFQETQYF. CDR3 nucleotides: TGCAGCGTTGGGTTCCAAGAGACCCAGTACTTC.

CDR3 sequence (DNA): TGTGCCAGCAGTGCCGGGACAGCGCATGGAGGGGAGCTGTTTTTT. Amino acids: CASSAGTAHGGELFF. This chain links TRBV2 with TRBJ2-2; TRBD1 matches at 7 bases. This CDR3 spans 15 amino acids. The germline gives CDR1 SNHLY, CDR2 FYNNEI. Trimming at V came to 4 bases and at J to 8 bases, leaving 10 bases not matched to a gene.

This clone was seen once. The chain employs TRBV6-5 and TRBJ2-3; the D is unclear. V was clipped by 8 bases and J by 0 bases, with 15 bases between them. Per the germline V gene, CDR1 is MNHEY and CDR2 is SVGAGI. The CDR3 extends over 15 amino acids. The CDR3 sequence is CASAVLPTSTDTQYF. The CDR3 bases are TGTGCCAGCGCGGTTTTACCTACTAGCACAGATACGCAGTATTTT.